The clone carrying this T cell receptor beta chain has ten or more counts. Antigen: not known. The entry originates in a study of T cells in Graves' hyperthyroidism and ophthalmopathy. Study-wide results and caveats: Most clonotypes expanded in the thyroid (above 0.001) were also present in blood.

RNA transcripts gave rise to amplified TCR beta CDR3 regions. First-round RT-PCR with HTBI primers amplified the TCR CDR3 region. One entry per CDR3 protein results from TCRdb running MiXCR on the multiplex PCR reads. The sample comprises roughly 290,000 distinct CDR3 sequences, about an eighth of which are singletons, and 6% to 8% rests with the top ten. The V and J ends lost 2 bases and 5 bases respectively, with 13 bases between them. Germline lookup yields CDR1 SEHNR and CDR2 FQNEAQ (reference sequence). The CDR3 consists of 14 residues. The hyperthyroidism was newly diagnosed and had lasted under 2 months; the patients were aged 18 to 65. Initially, at the first diagnosis of hyperthyroidism and before any ophthalmopathy symptoms, blood was sampled. Fresh 10 ml peripheral blood yielded PBMCs.

The TCR comes from a woman aged 25 to 45 with Graves' hyperthyroidism that later progressed to Graves' ophthalmopathy. Material: blood. The rearrangement uses TRBV7-9 and TRBJ2-7; weak D call: TRBD1 (6 bases). CDR3 loop: CASSLSQGNNEQYF. The CDR3 nucleotides are TGTGCCAGCAGCTTAAGCCAGGGGAACAACGAGCAGTACTTC.